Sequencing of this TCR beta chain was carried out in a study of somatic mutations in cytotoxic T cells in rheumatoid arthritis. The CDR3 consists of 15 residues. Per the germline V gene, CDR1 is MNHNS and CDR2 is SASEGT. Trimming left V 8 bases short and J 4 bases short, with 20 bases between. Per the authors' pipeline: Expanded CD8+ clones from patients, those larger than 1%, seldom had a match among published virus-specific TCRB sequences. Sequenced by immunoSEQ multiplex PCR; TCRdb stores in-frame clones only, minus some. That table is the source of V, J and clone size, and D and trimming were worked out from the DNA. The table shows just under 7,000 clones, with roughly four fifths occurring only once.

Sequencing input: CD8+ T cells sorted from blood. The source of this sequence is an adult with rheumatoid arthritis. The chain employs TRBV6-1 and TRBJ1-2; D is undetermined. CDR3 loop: CASSEGWGESYGYTF. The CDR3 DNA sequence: TGTGCCAGCTCCGAAGGTTGGGGTGAGAGCTATGGCTACACCTTC.